These T cell receptor beta chains were read from a single sample in a study of shared clonotypes between healthy human individuals. The protocol was immunoSEQ multiplex PCR, while the TCRdb copy is restricted to in-frame clones and leaves out a portion. The sample yields about 1.5 million clones, 95% to 99% seen once. The sequencing input was naive CD4+ T cells sorted from blood. These TCRs come from a young man in good health. Both conserved end residues are part of each CDR3. Fields, in order: D gene, V gene, J gene, clone size, CDR3 protein, CDR3 DNA. A D gene is named only where the DNA matches it firmly. Expanded clones are given a class, and other clones once, few, many or no size at all.

>.|TRBV6-1|TRBJ1-2|.
CASSEGGWKWDGYTF
TGTGCCAGCAGTGAAGGGGGGTGGAAGTGGGATGGCTACACCTTC
>TRBD2|TRBV29-1|TRBJ2-1|.
CSVLGLAGPRDEQFF
TGCAGCGTCCTTGGACTAGCGGGACCGAGGGATGAGCAGTTCTTC
>.|TRBV2|TRBJ2-7|once
CASSDPPSYEQYF
TGTGCCAGCAGTGATCCCCCTTCCTACGAGCAGTACTTC
>.|TRBV5-4|TRBJ2-6|.
CASSSQRGANVLTF
TGTGCCAGCAGCAGTCAGAGGGGGGCCAACGTCCTGACTTTC
>.|TRBV13|TRBJ1-5|.
CASSLGPAGSNQPQHF
TGTGCCAGCAGCTTAGGACCCGCCGGCAGCAATCAGCCCCAGCATTTT
>.|TRBV6-6|TRBJ2-2|once
CASSWSGTGELFF
TGTGCCAGCAGTTGGTCAGGGACTGGGGAGCTGTTTTTT
>.|TRBV7-3|TRBJ1-2|once
CASSRTDGPPGGYTF
TGTGCCAGCAGCCGAACTGACGGACCCCCGGGTGGCTACACCTTC
>.|TRBV2|TRBJ2-7|.
CASSTGRSSYEQYF
TGTGCCAGCAGTACGGGACGGAGCTCCTACGAGCAGTACTTC
>.|TRBV21-1|TRBJ1-4|.
CASTPNRAPGHIGGGRERELFF
TGTGCCAGCACCCCCAATCGAGCCCCGGGGCATATCGGAGGGGGACGAGAAAGGGAACTGTTTTTT
>TRBD1|TRBV5-1|TRBJ1-2|.
CASSPRDRGNYGYTF
TGCGCCAGCAGCCCTCGGGACAGGGGTAATTATGGCTACACCTTC
>TRBD1|TRBV30|TRBJ1-1|.
CACTQTGVPEAFF
TGTGCCTGTACCCAAACAGGGGTTCCTGAAGCTTTCTTT
>TRBD2|TRBV7-8|TRBJ2-5|.
CASSPKPGLAGSSGQETQYF
TGTGCCAGCAGCCCCAAACCGGGACTAGCGGGGAGTAGTGGACAAGAGACCCAGTACTTC
>TRBD2|TRBV5-1|TRBJ2-1|.
CASSPFSGTSYNEQFF
TGCGCCAGCAGCCCTTTTAGCGGGACCTCCTACAATGAGCAGTTCTTC
>.|TRBV7-9|TRBJ1-1|.
CASSPDLTVGAFF
TGTGCCAGCAGCCCCGACTTAACCGTGGGAGCTTTCTTT
>TRBD2|TRBV10-1|TRBJ2-7|.
CASSEGGRASGSYEQYF
TGCGCCAGCAGTGAGGGTGGGAGGGCTAGCGGGAGTTACGAGCAGTACTTC
>.|TRBV28|TRBJ1-1|.
CASSFGRNTEAFF
TGTGCCAGCAGTTTTGGCAGGAACACTGAAGCTTTCTTT
>.|TRBV6-6|TRBJ2-1|once
CASSYSGWGNDNEQFF
TGTGCCAGCAGTTACTCCGGGTGGGGTAACGACAATGAGCAGTTCTTC
>.|TRBV6-5|TRBJ2-7|.
CASGAGYEQYF
TGTGCCAGTGGAGCGGGTTACGAGCAGTACTTC
>.|TRBV27|TRBJ2-7|.
CASRETGFYTAYEQYF
TGTGCCAGCAGAGAAACAGGGTTCTACACCGCCTACGAGCAGTACTTC
>.|TRBV5-5|TRBJ1-1|.
CASSLSAANTEAFF
TGTGCCAGCAGCTTATCCGCAGCGAACACTGAAGCTTTCTTT
>.|TRBV5-1|TRBJ2-1|.
CASSPQRGGAVMDEQFF
TGCGCCAGCAGCCCGCAAAGAGGGGGGGCTGTGATGGATGAGCAGTTCTTC
>.|TRBV11-3|TRBJ2-3|.
CASSLQGTDTQYF
TGTGCCAGCAGCTTACAGGGGACAGATACGCAGTATTTT
>TRBD2|TRBV28|TRBJ2-1|.
CASSLAGGPSLNEQFF
TGTGCCAGCAGTTTAGCGGGAGGGCCTTCGCTCAATGAGCAGTTCTTC
>.|TRBV5-6|TRBJ2-7|.
CASSLTGNPYEQYF
TGTGCCAGCAGCTTGACTGGTAACCCCTACGAGCAGTACTTC